Listed here are 17 T cell receptor beta chains from one sample, sequenced in a study of blood T cell repertoires in COVID-19. TCRdb's copy holds only in-frame clones and misses some; the assay was immunoSEQ multiplex PCR. The table lists around 160,000 clones, 75% to 80% of them singletons. Source material: peripheral blood. All receptors derive from a woman aged 80 or older with acute or convalescent COVID-19.

The chain has TRBV7-2 and TRBJ1-4, with TRBD1 as a possible D gene (5 bases). The CDR3 spans 17 residues. Germline values: CDR1 SGHTA, CDR2 FQGNSA. The V and J ends lost 5 bases and 0 bases respectively, with 16 bases between them. The DNA of the CDR3 is TGTGCCAGCAGCCCCCGTCGAACAGGAACAACTAATGAAAAACTGTTTTTT. This gives the protein CASSPRRTGTTNEKLFF. The complete variable domain, with remaining parts taken from reference TRBV7-2 and TRBJ1-4, reads GAGVSQSPSNKVTEKGKDVELRCDPISGHTALYWYRQSLGQGLEFLIYFQGNSAPDKSGLPSDRFSAERTGGSVSTLTIQRTQQEDSAVYLCASSPRRTGTTNEKLFFGSGTQLSVL.

The CDR3 sequence: CASSIRDRGLLSGANVLTF. The CDR3 region has the DNA TGTGCCAGTAGTATACGGGACAGGGGGCTCCTCTCTGGGGCCAACGTCCTGACTTTC. This chain links TRBV19 with TRBJ2-6, with 12 nucleotides matching TRBD1. With 2 bases clipped from V and 0 bases from J, the junction kept 5 bases outside the gene matches. Looked up from germline, CDR1 is LNHDA and CDR2 is SQIVND (reference sequence). This CDR3 spans 19 amino acids.

The V and J genes are TRBV9 and TRBJ1-3; D perhaps matches TRBD1 (5 bases). CDR3 size: 14 residues. The ends were cut back, 3 bases at V and 4 bases at J, with 11 bases in the middle. Germline CDR1 is SGDLS and CDR2 is YYNGEE. The DNA for the CDR3 is TGTGCCAGCAGCGCAGACAGATCCGGAAACACCATATATTTT. Its translation: CASSADRSGNTIYF.

The chain has TRBV30 and TRBJ1-6; no reliable D call. The CDR3 covers 14 residues. CDR1 GTSNPN and CDR2 SVGIG come from the germline V gene (reference sequence). Between the trimmed V and J ends, which lost 5 bases and 5 bases, there was a span of 13 bases. The CDR3 nucleotides read TGTGCCTGGGGGAGCGGCGAGAATAATTCACCCCTCCACTTT. This translates into CAWGSGENNSPLHF.

This chain uses TRBV18 with TRBJ1-1; TRBD1 might be the D (5 bases). The CDR3 runs 13 residues. Germline V gives CDR1 KGHSH, CDR2 LQKENI. With 2 bases removed from V and 5 bases from J, the gap between germline ends came to 9 bases. In DNA form, the CDR3 reads TGTGCCAGCTCACCATTGGGGGGGACTGAAGCTTTCTTT. Protein product: CASSPLGGTEAFF.

The CDR3 sequence is CASSDPGDANTGELFF. The CDR3 DNA is TGTGCCAGCAGTGACCCAGGCGACGCGAACACCGGGGAGCTGTTTTTT. This chain joins TRBV2 and TRBJ2-2, with no clear D. Germline CDR1 SNHLY, CDR2 FYNNEI. The V end was cut by 3 bases, the J end by 0 bases, with 11 bases between. The CDR3 has 16 residues. The whole variable domain, filled in from reference TRBV2 and TRBJ2-2, reads EPEVTQTPSHQVTQMGQEVILRCVPISNHLYFYWYRQILGQKVEFLVSFYNNEISEKSEIFDDQFSVERPDGSNFTLKIRSTKLEDSAMYFCASSDPGDANTGELFFGEGSRLTVL.

This clone has just a few counts. The chain uses TRBV5-1 and TRBJ2-7; D not resolved. This CDR3 is built from 13 residues. Germline V lookup: CDR1 SGHRS, CDR2 YFSETQ. The V and J ends lost 0 bases and 6 bases respectively, with 10 bases between them. The CDR3 sequence is CASSLASGFEQYF. The CDR3 DNA reads TGCGCCAGCAGCTTGGCGTCCGGGTTCGAGCAGTACTTC.

This rearrangement joins TRBV20-1 to TRBJ1-1, with D possibly being TRBD1 (5 bases). Trimming cost V 3 bases and J 2 bases, with 13 bases left between them. Germline-derived CDR1 and CDR2 are DFQATT and SNEGSKA (reference sequence). The CDR3 length is 14 residues. The CDR3 DNA reads as TGCAGTGCTAGTTTTTTCGGGGGAAACACTGAAGCTTTCTTT. Protein sequence: CSASFFGGNTEAFF.

V is TRBV7-3 and J is TRBJ1-1; D unresolved. The germline gives CDR1 SGHTA, CDR2 FQGTGA. The CDR3 sequence is 14 residues long. Trimming cost V 6 bases and J 0 bases, with 11 bases left between them. As DNA, the CDR3 is TGTGCCAGCAGTGCGGGCCTCATGAACACTGAAGCTTTCTTT. This gives the protein CASSAGLMNTEAFF.

This chain joins TRBV25-1 and TRBJ1-2, with D possibly matching TRBD1 (5 bases). Germline lookup yields CDR1 MGHDK and CDR2 SYGVNS. Trimming removed 6 bases at V and 6 bases at J, with 14 bases between. The CDR3 runs 13 residues. The CDR3: CASSPWAGHGYTF. Here the CDR3 DNA reads TGTGCCAGCAGCCCATGGGCGGGGCATGGCTACACCTTC.

V usage is TRBV19 and J usage is TRBJ2-7, with TRBD1 identical over 7 bases. CDR3 length equals 17 residues. The J segment lost 0 bases and the V segment lost 1 base, leaving 9 bases of the junction unmatched. Germline V gene lookup returns CDR1 LNHDA and CDR2 SQIVND (reference sequence). CDR3 sequence reads: CASSIGAGTASSYEQYF. CDR3 DNA sequence: TGTGCCAGTAGTATAGGCGCCGGGACAGCAAGCTCCTACGAGCAGTACTTC.

This clone appeared once. The CDR3: CAWRAVGSNEKLFF. The CDR3 bases are TGTGCCTGGAGAGCGGTGGGGAGTAATGAAAAACTGTTTTTT. The rearrangement uses TRBV30 and TRBJ1-4; D unclear. Germline V gene lookup returns CDR1 GTSNPN and CDR2 SVGIG (reference sequence). V dropped 3 bases and J dropped 4 bases, with 12 bases sitting between them. The CDR3 length is 14 residues.

The chain carries TRBV2 and TRBJ1-5; 8 bases align to TRBD1. This CDR3 is 13 amino acids long. Germline CDR1 SNHLY, CDR2 FYNNEI. V was pared by 7 bases and J by 4 bases, with 3 bases of the junction left unmatched. CDR3 nucleotides: TGTGCCAGCAATGGACAGGGTAATCAGCCCCAGCATTTT. Its protein is CASNGQGNQPQHF. Variable domain in full (rest from reference TRBV2 and TRBJ1-5): EPEVTQTPSHQVTQMGQEVILRCVPISNHLYFYWYRQILGQKVEFLVSFYNNEISEKSEIFDDQFSVERPDGSNFTLKIRSTKLEDSAMYFCASNGQGNQPQHFGDGTRLSIL.

This clone has just a few counts. The chain employs TRBV5-4 and TRBJ1-3, with a weak D call TRBD1 (6 bases). This CDR3 region has 16 residues. CDR1 SGHNT and CDR2 YYREEE come from the germline V gene (reference sequence). V lost 0 bases and J lost 4, with 14 bases in between. The CDR3 here is CASSLAGQGPGNTIYF. CDR3 DNA sequence: TGTGCCAGCAGCTTGGCCGGGCAGGGGCCCGGAAACACCATATATTTT.

The chain combines TRBV2 with TRBJ1-1, with 8 positions matching TRBD1. Per germline, CDR1 SNHLY and CDR2 FYNNEI. With 2 bases clipped from V and 1 base from J, the junction kept 3 bases outside the gene matches. The CDR3 totals 15 residues. The CDR3 DNA is TGTGCCAGCAGTGAACAGGGGGCTGCGAACACTGAAGCTTTCTTT. It translates to CASSEQGAANTEAFF.

The chain couples TRBV7-8 to TRBJ1-6, with TRBD1 as a possible D gene (6 bases). V was pared by 1 base and J by 7 bases, with 11 bases between. CDR1 SGHVS and CDR2 FQNEAQ come from the germline V gene. This CDR3 has 15 residues. CDR3: CASSLGGLANSPLHF. The CDR3 DNA is TGTGCCAGCAGCTTAGGGGGGCTGGCGAATTCACCCCTCCACTTT.

This clone was observed a few times. This chain uses TRBV19 with TRBJ2-1; a possible D gene is TRBD2 (5 bases). This CDR3 is 13 amino acids long. V was pared by 1 base and J by 12 bases, with 13 bases between. The germline V gene has CDR1 LNHDA and CDR2 SQIVND (reference sequence). CDR3 bases: TGTGCCAGTAGTATAGCGGAGACCGAGGGGCAGTTCTTC. It encodes CASSIAETEGQFF.